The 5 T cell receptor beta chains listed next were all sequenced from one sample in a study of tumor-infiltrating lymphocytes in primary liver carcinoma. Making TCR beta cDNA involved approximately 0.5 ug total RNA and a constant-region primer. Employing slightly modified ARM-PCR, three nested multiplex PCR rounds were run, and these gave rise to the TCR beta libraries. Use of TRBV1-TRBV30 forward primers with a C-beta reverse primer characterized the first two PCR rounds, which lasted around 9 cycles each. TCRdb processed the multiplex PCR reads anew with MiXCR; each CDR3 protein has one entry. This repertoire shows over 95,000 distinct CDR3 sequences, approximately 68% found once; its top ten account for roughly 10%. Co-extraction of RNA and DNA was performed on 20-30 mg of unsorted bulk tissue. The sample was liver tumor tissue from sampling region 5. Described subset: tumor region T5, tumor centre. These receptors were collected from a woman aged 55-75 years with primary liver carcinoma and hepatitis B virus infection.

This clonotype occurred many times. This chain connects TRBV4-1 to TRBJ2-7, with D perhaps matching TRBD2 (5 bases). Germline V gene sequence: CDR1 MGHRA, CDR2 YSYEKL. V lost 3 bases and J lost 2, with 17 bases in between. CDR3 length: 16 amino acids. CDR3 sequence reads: CASSQGTRFGTYEQYF. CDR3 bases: TGCGCCAGCAGCCAGGGCACTAGGTTCGGAACCTACGAGCAGTACTTC.

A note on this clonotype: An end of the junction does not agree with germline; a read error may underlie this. CDR3 in amino acids: CARSFTGNSLLHF. The DNA of the CDR3 is TGTGCCAGAAGTTTTACAGGGAATTCACTCCTCCACTTT. The rearrangement links TRBV5-4 to TRBJ1-6; D possibly corresponds to TRBD1 (6 bases). The germline gives CDR1 SGHNT, CDR2 YYREEE (reference sequence). The CDR3 is 13 residues long.

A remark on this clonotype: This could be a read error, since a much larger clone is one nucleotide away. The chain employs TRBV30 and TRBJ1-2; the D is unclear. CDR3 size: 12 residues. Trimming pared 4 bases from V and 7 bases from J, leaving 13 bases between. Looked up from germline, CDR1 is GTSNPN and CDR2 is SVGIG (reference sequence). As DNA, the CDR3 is TGTGCCTGGATTAGAAGTGGCGGTGGCTACACCTTC. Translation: CAWIRSGGGYTF.

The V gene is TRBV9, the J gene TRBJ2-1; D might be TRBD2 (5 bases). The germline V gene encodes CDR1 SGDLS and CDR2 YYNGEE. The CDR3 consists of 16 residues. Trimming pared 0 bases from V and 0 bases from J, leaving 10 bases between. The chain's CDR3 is CASSVVGDSSYNEQFF. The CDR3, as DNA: TGTGCCAGCAGCGTAGTCGGGGATAGCTCCTACAATGAGCAGTTCTTC. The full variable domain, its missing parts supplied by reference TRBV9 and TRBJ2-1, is DSGVTQTPKHLITATGQRVTLRCSPRSGDLSVYWYQQSLDQGLQFLIQYYNGEERAKGNILERFSAQQFPDLHSELNLSSLELGDSALYFCASSVVGDSSYNEQFFGPGTRLTVL.

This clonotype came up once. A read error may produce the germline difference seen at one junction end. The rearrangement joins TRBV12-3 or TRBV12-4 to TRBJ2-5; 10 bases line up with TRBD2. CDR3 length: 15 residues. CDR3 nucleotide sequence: TGTGCCAACAACACACTAGCGGGAAGGGGGGAGACCCGGTACTTC. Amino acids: CANNTLAGRGETRYF.